The rows below give T cell receptor beta chains drawn from one sample of a study of blood T cell repertoires in COVID-19. This table comes from immunoSEQ multiplex PCR, and its TCRdb copy is limited to in-frame clones, with some not included. The data show 70,000 to 85,000 clones, with approximately 89% seen just once and 1.5% to 2% held by the top ten. Input material: peripheral blood. The receptor set was obtained from a woman in her sixties with acute or convalescent COVID-19. CDR3s include the opening cysteine and the closing phenylalanine or tryptophan. The D gene is left open where the match is weak. A clone size is listed for some rows: how often the clone was seen (once, few, many), or a class if it is expanded.

clone_size j_call d_call v_call cdr3_length cdr3_nt cdr3_aa
. TRBJ2-7 TRBD2 TRBV10-1 13 TGCGCCTGCAGGGGACTAGCGGCCGTTGAGCAGTACTTC CACRGLAAVEQYF
. TRBJ1-5 . TRBV28 15 TGTGCCAGCAGTGCTAATTCCCCAGGGGATCAGCCCCAGCATTTT CASSANSPGDQPQHF
. TRBJ1-1 . TRBV6-6 17 TGTGCCAGCAGTCCCCATGTACAGGGAGGGAAAAACACTGAAGCTTTCTTT CASSPHVQGGKNTEAFF
. TRBJ2-7 . TRBV2 15 TGTGCCAGCAGTGAACGTAACAGGGCGGGTTCCGAGCAGTACTTC CASSERNRAGSEQYF
. TRBJ2-5 TRBD1 TRBV24-1 14 TGTGCCACTCCACCGGACAGGGACCAAGAGACCCAGTACTTC CATPPDRDQETQYF
. TRBJ2-1 TRBD1 TRBV19 16 TGTGCCAGTAGTCCTTCACCGGGACAGGGGTACAATGAGCAGTTCTTC CASSPSPGQGYNEQFF
. TRBJ2-3 TRBD1 TRBV29-1 12 TGCAGCGTCGTGGACAGGGGCGATACGCAGTATTTT CSVVDRGDTQYF
. TRBJ2-7 TRBD2 TRBV28 16 TGTGCCAGCAGCCTCTCCTTAGCGGGAGTATCCTTCGAGCAGTACTTC CASSLSLAGVSFEQYF
few TRBJ2-5 . TRBV12-3/TRBV12-4 13 TGTGCCAGCAGTTTGAACCAGCAAGAGACCCAGTACTTC CASSLNQQETQYF
. TRBJ1-1 TRBD1 TRBV5-1 16 TGCGCCAGCAGTATCATTCATCAGGGGGGAAACACTGAAGCTTTCTTT CASSIIHQGGNTEAFF
once TRBJ1-1 TRBD1 TRBV27 15 TGTGCCAGCAGTCCCGGGACAGGGGCTAACACTGAAGCTTTCTTT CASSPGTGANTEAFF
. TRBJ1-2 . TRBV6-5 13 . CASRNWDFRGYTF
once TRBJ1-5 TRBD1 TRBV6-2/TRBV6-3 20 TGTGCCAGCAGTTACCAGAAAGGCCAGGGGGGACCGACATCCAATCAGCCCCAGCATTTT CASSYQKGQGGPTSNQPQHF
. TRBJ2-1 TRBD2 TRBV29-1 16 TGCAGCGTGACCAACACGGGAGGATCGGCCTACAATGAGCAGTTCTTC CSVTNTGGSAYNEQFF
. TRBJ1-1 . TRBV7-8 15 TGTGCCAGCAGCTTAGATCGGGGTTGGGGAACTGAAGCTTTCTTT CASSLDRGWGTEAFF